This TCR beta chain was captured by sequencing in a study of T cells in Graves' hyperthyroidism and ophthalmopathy. Amplified TCR beta CDR3 regions came from RNA transcripts. TCR CDR3 underwent first-round RT-PCR with the HTBI primer set. TCRdb re-analysed the multiplex PCR reads in MiXCR, keeping a single row per CDR3 protein. The sample records 350,000 to 400,000 distinct CDR3 sequences, around 20% being singletons. CDR3 length: 13 amino acids. Germline V gene data show CDR1 as DFQATT and CDR2 as SNEGSKA (reference sequence). V shed 7 bases and J shed 2 bases, with 15 bases lying between them. This clonotype was seen ten or more times.

This TCR was recovered from a man aged 18 to 29 with Graves' ophthalmopathy. J is TRBJ2-7 and V is TRBV20-1; D perhaps matches TRBD1 (6 bases). The sample taken for sequencing was blood. The CDR3 DNA reads as TGCAGTGTACCGACAGGTCGAACCTACGAGCAGTACTTC. Its protein is CSVPTGRTYEQYF.